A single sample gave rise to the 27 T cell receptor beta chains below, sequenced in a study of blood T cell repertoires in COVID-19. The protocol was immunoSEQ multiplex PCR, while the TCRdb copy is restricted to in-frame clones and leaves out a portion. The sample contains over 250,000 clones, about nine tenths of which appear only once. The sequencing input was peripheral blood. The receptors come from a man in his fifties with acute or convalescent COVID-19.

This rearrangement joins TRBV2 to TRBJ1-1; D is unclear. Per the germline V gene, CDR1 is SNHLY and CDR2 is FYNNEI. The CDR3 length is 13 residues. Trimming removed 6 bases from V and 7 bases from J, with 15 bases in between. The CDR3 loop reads CASREGPRDEAFF. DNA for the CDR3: TGTGCCAGCAGAGAGGGTCCTCGAGATGAAGCTTTCTTT.

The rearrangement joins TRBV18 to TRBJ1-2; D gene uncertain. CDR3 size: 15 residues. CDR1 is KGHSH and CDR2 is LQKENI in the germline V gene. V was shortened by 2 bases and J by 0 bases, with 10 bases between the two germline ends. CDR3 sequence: CASSPVGEANYGYTF. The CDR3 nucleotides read TGTGCCAGCTCACCAGTGGGAGAAGCTAACTATGGCTACACCTTC.

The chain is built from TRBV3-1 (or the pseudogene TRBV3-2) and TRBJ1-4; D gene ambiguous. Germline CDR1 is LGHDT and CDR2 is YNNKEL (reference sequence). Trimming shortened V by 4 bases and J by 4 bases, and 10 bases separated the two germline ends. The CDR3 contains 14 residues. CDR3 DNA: TGTGCCAGCAGCCCGTCGGGGTTTAATGAAAAACTGTTTTTT. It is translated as CASSPSGFNEKLFF.

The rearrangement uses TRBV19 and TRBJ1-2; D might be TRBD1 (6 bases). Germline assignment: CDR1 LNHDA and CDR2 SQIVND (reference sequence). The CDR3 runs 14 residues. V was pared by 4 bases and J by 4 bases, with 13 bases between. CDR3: CASSTGAISYGYTF. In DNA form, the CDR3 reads TGTGCCAGTAGTACAGGGGCGATAAGCTATGGCTACACCTTC. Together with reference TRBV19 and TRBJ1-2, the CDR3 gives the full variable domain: DGGITQSPKYLFRKEGQNVTLSCEQNLNHDAMYWYRQDPGQGLRLIYYSQIVNDFQKGDIAEGYSVSREKKESFPLTVTSAQKNPTAFYLCASSTGAISYGYTFGSGTRLTVV.

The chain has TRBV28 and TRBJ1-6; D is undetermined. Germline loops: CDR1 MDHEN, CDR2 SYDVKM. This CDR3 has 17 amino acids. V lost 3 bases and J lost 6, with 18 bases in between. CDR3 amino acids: CASSFRARGLINSPLHF. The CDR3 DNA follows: TGTGCCAGCAGTTTTAGGGCGCGGGGTTTGATTAATTCACCCCTCCACTTT.

CDR3 DNA sequence: TGTGCCAGCAGCCACCGCTCGGAGGACCCCTACGAGCAGTACTTC. Protein product: CASSHRSEDPYEQYF. V is TRBV3-1 (or the pseudogene TRBV3-2) and J is TRBJ2-7, with D tentatively TRBD2 (5 bases). Trimming cost V 3 bases and J 2 bases, with 14 bases left between them. This CDR3 is built from 15 residues. Germline CDR1 reads LGHDT; CDR2 reads YNNKEL (reference sequence).

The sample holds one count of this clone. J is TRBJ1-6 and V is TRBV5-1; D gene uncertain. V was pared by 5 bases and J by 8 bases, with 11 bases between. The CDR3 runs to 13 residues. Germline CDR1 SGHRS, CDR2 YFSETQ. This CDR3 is CASSGPQDSPLHF. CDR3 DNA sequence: TGCGCCAGCAGTGGGCCCCAGGATTCACCCCTCCACTTT. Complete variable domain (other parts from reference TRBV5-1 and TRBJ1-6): KAGVTQTPRYLIKTRGQQVTLSCSPISGHRSVSWYQQTPGQGLQFLFEYFSETQRNKGNFPGRFSGRQFSNSRSEMNVSTLELGDSALYLCASSGPQDSPLHFGNGTRLTVT.

The CDR3, as DNA: TGTGCCAGCAGCTTAGACCCCATCACTGAAGCTTTCTTT. Its protein product is CASSLDPITEAFF. The chain has TRBV11-2 and TRBJ1-1; D remains unclear. The V end was cut by 0 bases, the J end by 4 bases, with 6 bases between. CDR3 length: 13 residues. CDR1 SGHAT and CDR2 FQNNGV come from the germline V gene.

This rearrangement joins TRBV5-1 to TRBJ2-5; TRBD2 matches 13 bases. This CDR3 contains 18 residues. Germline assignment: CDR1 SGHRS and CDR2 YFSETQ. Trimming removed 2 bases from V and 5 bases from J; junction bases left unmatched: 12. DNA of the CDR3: TGCGCCAGCAGCTTTCGCGGCCGAACTAGCGGGGGGGTGGAGACCCAGTACTTC. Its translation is CASSFRGRTSGGVETQYF.

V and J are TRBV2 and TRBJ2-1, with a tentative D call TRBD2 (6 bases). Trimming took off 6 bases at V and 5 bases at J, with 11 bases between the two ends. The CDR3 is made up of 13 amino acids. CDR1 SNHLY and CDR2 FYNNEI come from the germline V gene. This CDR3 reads CASRSGSHNEQFF. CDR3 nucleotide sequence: TGTGCCAGCAGATCCGGGAGCCACAATGAGCAGTTCTTC.

For the CDR3, the DNA is TGTGCCAGCAGCCCATCGGGACAGGGGTCTGGGGCCAACGTCCTGACTTTC. Translation gives CASSPSGQGSGANVLTF. This rearrangement joins TRBV5-4 to TRBJ2-6; TRBD1 matches at 10 bases. The J segment lost 1 base and the V segment lost 4 bases, leaving 5 bases of the junction unmatched. CDR1 is SGHNT and CDR2 is YYREEE in the germline V gene (reference sequence). This CDR3 has 17 residues.

The CDR3 region has the DNA TGTGCCAGCAGCGGCGACAGGGTCGGCTACACCTTC. It codes for CASSGDRVGYTF. The chain carries TRBV16 and TRBJ1-2; 7 bases match TRBD1. The V segment lost 5 bases and the J segment 8 bases; nucleotides outside the gene matches: 5. This CDR3 has 12 amino acids. Germline V gene data show CDR1 as KGHSY and CDR2 as FQNENV.

As DNA, the CDR3 is TGTGCCAGCAGTTCCCCCGGCGTGGGGGGGGAGACCCAGTACTTC. Translated: CASSSPGVGGETQYF. This chain links TRBV28 with TRBJ2-5; 7 bases are a match to TRBD2. Germline lookup yields CDR1 MDHEN and CDR2 SYDVKM. V gave up 4 bases and J gave up 5 bases; unmatched junction bases: 10. The CDR3 contains 15 residues.

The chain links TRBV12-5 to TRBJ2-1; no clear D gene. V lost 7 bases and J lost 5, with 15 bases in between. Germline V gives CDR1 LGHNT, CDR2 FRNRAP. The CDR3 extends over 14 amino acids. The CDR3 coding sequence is TGTGCTAGTGCCCTGGAAAACAGACACAATGAGCAGTTCTTC. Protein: CASALENRHNEQFF.

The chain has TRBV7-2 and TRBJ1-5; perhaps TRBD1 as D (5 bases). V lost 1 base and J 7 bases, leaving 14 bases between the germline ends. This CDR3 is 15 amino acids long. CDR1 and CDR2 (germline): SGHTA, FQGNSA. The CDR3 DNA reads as TGTGCCAGCAGCTTAGTGGGAGGGGAGAGGCAGCCCCAGCATTTT. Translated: CASSLVGGERQPQHF.

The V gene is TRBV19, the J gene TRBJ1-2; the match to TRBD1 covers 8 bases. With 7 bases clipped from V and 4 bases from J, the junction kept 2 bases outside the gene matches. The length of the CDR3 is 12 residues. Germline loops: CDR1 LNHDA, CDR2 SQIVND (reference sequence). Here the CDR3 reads CASTGGVYGYTF. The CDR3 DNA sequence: TGTGCCAGTACAGGGGGCGTCTATGGCTACACCTTC.

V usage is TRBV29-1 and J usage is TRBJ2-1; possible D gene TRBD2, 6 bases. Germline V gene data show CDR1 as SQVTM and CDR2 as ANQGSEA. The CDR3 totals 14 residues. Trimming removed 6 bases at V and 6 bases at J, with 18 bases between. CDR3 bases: TGCAGCGTCTTACCGGGACTGCTCGTCAATGAGCAGTTCTTC. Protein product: CSVLPGLLVNEQFF.

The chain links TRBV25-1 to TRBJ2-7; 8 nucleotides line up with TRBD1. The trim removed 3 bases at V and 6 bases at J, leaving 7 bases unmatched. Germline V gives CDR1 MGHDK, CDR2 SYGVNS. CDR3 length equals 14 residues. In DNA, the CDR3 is TGTGCCAGCAGTGACGCGGGACAGGTCGGCGAGCAGTACTTC. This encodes CASSDAGQVGEQYF.

DNA of the CDR3: TGTGCCAGTAGTCTGACTAGCGGGGGTGGATTGGACAATGAGCAGTTCTTC. Translated, it gives CASSLTSGGGLDNEQFF. The chain joins TRBV19 to TRBJ2-1; 12 positions agree with TRBD2. Germline CDR1 is LNHDA and CDR2 is SQIVND (reference sequence). Trimming cost V 5 bases and J 5 bases; bases outside gene matches: 10. The CDR3 contains 17 residues.

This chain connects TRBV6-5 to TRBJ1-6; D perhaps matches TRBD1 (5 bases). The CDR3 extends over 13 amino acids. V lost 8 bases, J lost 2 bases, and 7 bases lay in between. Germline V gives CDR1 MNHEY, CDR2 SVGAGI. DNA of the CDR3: TGTGCCAGCGGGGCCACCTATAATTCACCCCTCCACTTT. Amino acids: CASGATYNSPLHF.

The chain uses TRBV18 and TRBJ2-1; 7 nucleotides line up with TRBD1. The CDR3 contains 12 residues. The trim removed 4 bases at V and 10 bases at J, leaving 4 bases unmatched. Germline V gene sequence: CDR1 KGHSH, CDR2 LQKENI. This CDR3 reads CASSQRDSEQFF. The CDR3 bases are TGTGCCAGCTCACAAAGGGACAGCGAGCAGTTCTTC.

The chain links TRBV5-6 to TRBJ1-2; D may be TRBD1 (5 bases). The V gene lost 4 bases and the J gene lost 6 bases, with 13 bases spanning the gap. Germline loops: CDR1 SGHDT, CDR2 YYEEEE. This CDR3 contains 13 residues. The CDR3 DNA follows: TGTGCCAGCAGCCCTCAGGGTGGGGATGGCTACACCTTC. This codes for CASSPQGGDGYTF. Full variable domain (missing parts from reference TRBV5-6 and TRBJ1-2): DAGVTQSPTHLIKTRGQQVTLRCSPKSGHDTVSWYQQALGQGPQFIFQYYEEEERQRGNFPDRFSGHQFPNYSSELNVNALLLGDSALYLCASSPQGGDGYTFGSGTRLTVV.

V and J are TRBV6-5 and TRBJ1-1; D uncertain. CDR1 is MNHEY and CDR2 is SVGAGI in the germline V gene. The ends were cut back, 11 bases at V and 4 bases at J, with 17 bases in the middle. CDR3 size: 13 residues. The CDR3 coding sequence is TGTGCCGCCGGATGGGGTGAGGGCACTGAAGCTTTCTTT. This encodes CAAGWGEGTEAFF.

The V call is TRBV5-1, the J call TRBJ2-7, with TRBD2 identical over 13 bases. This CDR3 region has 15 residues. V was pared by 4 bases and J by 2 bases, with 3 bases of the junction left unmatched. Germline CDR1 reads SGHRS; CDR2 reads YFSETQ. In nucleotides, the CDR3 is TGCGCCAGCAGCCAGGGACTAGCGGGGCCCTACGAGCAGTACTTC. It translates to CASSQGLAGPYEQYF.

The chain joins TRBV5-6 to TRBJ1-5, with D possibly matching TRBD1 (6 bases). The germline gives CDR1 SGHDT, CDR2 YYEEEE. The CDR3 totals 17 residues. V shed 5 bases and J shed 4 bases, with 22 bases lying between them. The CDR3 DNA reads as TGTGCCAGCAGTTCCGGGACACCGTTTTCGGGAAATCAGCCCCAGCATTTT. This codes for CASSSGTPFSGNQPQHF.

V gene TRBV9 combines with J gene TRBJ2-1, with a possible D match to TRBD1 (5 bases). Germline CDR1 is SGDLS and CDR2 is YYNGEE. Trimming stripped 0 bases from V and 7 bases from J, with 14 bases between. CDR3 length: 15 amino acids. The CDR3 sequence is CASSVGPGWGNEQFF. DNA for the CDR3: TGTGCCAGCAGCGTAGGGCCAGGGTGGGGAAATGAGCAGTTCTTC.

The CDR3 DNA is TGTGCCAGCAGTTACTCGGATTCCGGGACTACAGACGAGCAGTACTTC. As protein: CASSYSDSGTTDEQYF. V gene TRBV6-6 combines with J gene TRBJ2-7; 7 bases align to TRBD2. Germline V gives CDR1 MNHNY, CDR2 SVGAGI (reference sequence). The J segment lost 5 bases and the V segment lost 0 bases, leaving 10 bases of the junction unmatched. The CDR3 length is 16 residues.